Below, 18 T cell receptor beta chains from the same sample are listed, as sequenced in a study of blood T cell repertoires in COVID-19. Here immunoSEQ multiplex PCR was the method, and the copy in TCRdb shows in-frame clones only, minus some. The table lists about 160,000 clones, 85% of them singletons. Sequenced: peripheral blood. Receptors originate from a human donor with acute or convalescent COVID-19. The donor label of this sample is uncertain.

The J gene is TRBJ1-2, the V gene TRBV29-1, with D possibly being TRBD1 (6 bases). Per the germline V gene, CDR1 is SQVTM and CDR2 is ANQGSEA. The CDR3 covers 13 residues. V was pared by 4 bases and J by 7 bases, with 16 bases between. The CDR3 reads CSVVSRTAGGYTF. The CDR3 nucleotides read TGCAGCGTTGTCTCGCGGACAGCCGGTGGCTACACCTTC.

The CDR3 DNA reads as TGTGCCAGCAGCCAATCCGGGACAACAATCCAAGAGACCCAGTACTTC. It translates to CASSQSGTTIQETQYF. This sequence joins TRBV3-1 (or the pseudogene TRBV3-2) and TRBJ2-5; maybe TRBD1 (6 bases). Per germline, CDR1 LGHDT and CDR2 YNNKEL (reference sequence). The V end lost 2 bases, the J end lost 1 base, and 14 bases lay between the germline ends. This CDR3 has 16 residues.

V is TRBV19 and J is TRBJ2-6, with D hard to call. V was shortened by 2 bases and J by 1 base, with 12 bases between the two germline ends. This CDR3 contains 17 residues. The germline V gene encodes CDR1 LNHDA and CDR2 SQIVND (reference sequence). CDR3 sequence (DNA): TGTGCCAGTAGTATACGCCGAGTTGAGTCTGGGGCCAACGTCCTGACTTTC. Translated, it gives CASSIRRVESGANVLTF.

This clone was seen just once. This chain links TRBV19 with TRBJ1-1, with 12 bases fitting TRBD1. CDR3 length: 18 residues. Germline CDR1 reads LNHDA; CDR2 reads SQIVND (reference sequence). V gave up 5 bases and J gave up 5 bases; unmatched junction bases: 15. The CDR3 spells CASSLSTRGQGARTEAFF. In DNA, the CDR3 is TGTGCCAGTAGTCTCTCCACCAGGGGACAGGGGGCGCGAACTGAAGCTTTCTTT.

CDR3 sequence reads: CASSRTGYEAFF. CDR3 nucleotide sequence: TGTGCCAGCAGCCGAACAGGGTACGAAGCTTTCTTT. The V call is TRBV11-2, the J call TRBJ1-1; possibly TRBD1 for D (6 bases). The CDR3 has 12 amino acids. Germline-derived CDR1 and CDR2 are SGHAT and FQNNGV. V lost 5 bases and J 8 bases, leaving 12 bases between the germline ends.

The chain couples TRBV24-1 to TRBJ1-2, with 12 positions matching TRBD1. The length of the CDR3 is 20 residues. CDR1 and CDR2 (germline): KGHDR, SFDVKD. Trimming at V came to 1 base and at J to 3 bases, leaving 14 bases not matched to a gene. Written as DNA, the CDR3 is TGTGCCACCAGTGATTTAGGGACAGGGGGCGCCTACCTCCTACACTATGGCTACACCTTC. As protein: CATSDLGTGGAYLLHYGYTF.

V gene TRBV11-3 combines with J gene TRBJ2-1; 8 bases agree with TRBD2. The CDR3 has 16 residues. Germline-derived CDR1 and CDR2 are SGHNT and YENEEA. Trimming at V came to 4 bases and at J to 4 bases, leaving 9 bases not matched to a gene. The CDR3 region is CASSSSGTSLYNEQFF. Here the CDR3 DNA reads TGTGCCAGCAGCTCTTCCGGGACTAGTTTATACAATGAGCAGTTCTTC. Together with reference TRBV11-3 and TRBJ2-1, the CDR3 gives the full variable domain: EAGVVQSPRYKIIEKKQPVAFWCNPISGHNTLYWYLQNLGQGPELLIRYENEEAVDDSQLPKDRFSAERLKGVDSTLKIQPAELGDSAVYLCASSSSGTSLYNEQFFGPGTRLTVL.

This chain joins TRBV7-2 and TRBJ2-1, with a possible D match to TRBD2 (6 bases). The CDR3 loop spans 17 amino acids. Trimming cost V 4 bases and J 3 bases, with 19 bases left between them. Per germline, CDR1 SGHTA and CDR2 FQGNSA. In nucleotides, the CDR3 is TGTGCCAGCAGCTCCAAAGAAGGAGGGCGGGACTACAATGAGCAGTTCTTC. This sequence encodes CASSSKEGGRDYNEQFF.

This clone is judged medium-sized (0.01 to 0.1%). CDR3 residues: CATSDPRTRTGELFF. The CDR3 region has the DNA TGTGCCACCAGTGATCCTCGGACAAGAACCGGGGAGCTGTTTTTT. The chain employs TRBV24-1 and TRBJ2-2, with TRBD1 as a possible D gene (5 bases). Looked up from germline, CDR1 is KGHDR and CDR2 is SFDVKD. V was clipped by 3 bases and J by 5 bases, with 12 bases between them. The CDR3 is 15 residues long.

This clone was counted a single time. The V gene is TRBV6-5, the J gene TRBJ1-5; no clear D. Germline V gene lookup returns CDR1 MNHEY and CDR2 SVGAGI. V lost 6 bases to trimming and J lost 2 bases, with 14 bases between them. This CDR3 comprises 15 residues. For the CDR3, the DNA is TGTGCCAGCAGCTCGGGCCTCGGGGGCAATCAGCCCCAGCATTTT. Encoded protein: CASSSGLGGNQPQHF.

This chain joins TRBV28 and TRBJ2-3, with a weak D call TRBD2 (5 bases). There are 14 residues in the CDR3. Trimming took 1 base from V and 6 from J, leaving 11 bases between them. Germline V lookup: CDR1 MDHEN, CDR2 SYDVKM. The CDR3 DNA sequence: TGTGCCAGCAGTTTATTCGGGGAAGGGGATACGCAGTATTTT. Amino acid sequence: CASSLFGEGDTQYF. The full variable domain, its missing parts supplied by reference TRBV28 and TRBJ2-3, is DVKVTQSSRYLVKRTGEKVFLECVQDMDHENMFWYRQDPGLGLRLIYFSYDVKMKEKGDIPEGYSVSREKKERFSLILESASTNQTSMYLCASSLFGEGDTQYFGPGTRLTVL.

The genes are TRBV6-1 and TRBJ1-5; 9 bases fit TRBD1. The CDR3 loop spans 15 amino acids. V shed 0 bases, J shed 6 bases, and the junction held 3 bases outside the gene matches. Germline V lookup: CDR1 MNHNS, CDR2 SASEGT. For the CDR3, the DNA is TGTGCCAGCAGTGAAGCGAACAGGGGGCGTCAGCCCCAGCATTTT. It codes for CASSEANRGRQPQHF.

The rearrangement uses TRBV6-6 and TRBJ2-2; D ambiguous. This CDR3 spans 14 amino acids. V shed 6 bases and J shed 1 base, with 9 bases lying between them. Germline V gives CDR1 MNHNY, CDR2 SVGAGI (reference sequence). The DNA of the CDR3 is TGTGCCAGCAGGAGAGATAAGAACACCGGGGAGCTGTTTTTT. Protein sequence: CASRRDKNTGELFF.

The chain links TRBV6-5 to TRBJ1-6, with 9 bases lining up with TRBD1. V lost 2 bases to trimming and J lost 8 bases; unmatched junction nucleotides: 4. The CDR3 runs 15 residues. CDR1 and CDR2 (germline): MNHEY, SVGAGI. The CDR3 spells CASSYGDRVDSPLHF. As DNA, the CDR3 is TGTGCCAGCAGTTACGGGGACAGGGTTGATTCACCCCTCCACTTT.

The chain joins TRBV24-1 to TRBJ2-5; 11 bases are a match to TRBD1. With V trimmed by 4 bases and J by 5 bases, 8 bases remained unmatched. The V gene's germline CDR1 is KGHDR and CDR2 SFDVKD. The CDR3 loop spans 16 amino acids. The CDR3 DNA follows: TGTGCCACCAGTGACCACGGGACAGGGGGTGGGGAGACCCAGTACTTC. Protein: CATSDHGTGGGETQYF.

Only a few counts were recorded for this clone. The rearrangement uses TRBV18 and TRBJ1-5; unclear D gene. This CDR3 region has 15 residues. Trimming removed 3 bases at V and 2 bases at J, with 11 bases between. Germline CDR1 and CDR2: KGHSH and LQKENI. The CDR3 coding sequence is TGTGCCAGCTCACCCTATGGCCAGGGCAATCAGCCCCAGCATTTT. This encodes CASSPYGQGNQPQHF.

The chain carries TRBV6-4 and TRBJ2-3; 7 bases are a match to TRBD1. The CDR3 loop spans 13 amino acids. V was pared by 6 bases and J by 2 bases, with 2 bases of the junction left unmatched. The germline V gene has CDR1 MRHNA and CDR2 SNTAGT. Here the CDR3 reads CASSRGFTDTQYF. DNA of the CDR3: TGTGCCAGCAGCAGGGGGTTCACAGATACGCAGTATTTT.

The genes are TRBV7-2 and TRBJ2-7; TRBD1 matches 9 bases. Unmatched junction bases numbered 4, after V lost 1 base and J lost 3 bases. Germline CDR1 is SGHTA and CDR2 is FQGNSA. This CDR3 is built from 15 residues. CDR3 bases: TGTGCCAGCAGCTTAGGTGGGGACAGGGTCTACGAGCAGTACTTC. Amino acid sequence: CASSLGGDRVYEQYF. Based on the CDR3 plus reference TRBV7-2 and TRBJ2-7, the full variable domain is GAGVSQSPSNKVTEKGKDVELRCDPISGHTALYWYRQSLGQGLEFLIYFQGNSAPDKSGLPSDRFSAERTGGSVSTLTIQRTQQEDSAVYLCASSLGGDRVYEQYFGPGTRLTVT.